The clone carrying this T cell receptor (beta chain) was counted only a few times. TCRdb reprocessed the 5' RACE reads via MiXCR and lists one record per CDR3 protein. This repertoire shows 20,000 to 30,000 distinct CDR3 sequences, 5.5% to 7% found once; its top ten account for 2% to 3%. This record comes from a study of early T cells in non-severe SARS-CoV-2 infection. The V end was cut by 0 bases, the J end by 3 bases, with 12 bases between. Germline values: CDR1 LGHNA, CDR2 YNFKEQ. This CDR3 is built from 16 residues. The specimen sequenced was whole blood. The chain recombines TRBV4-2 with TRBJ2-1, with no clear D. The TCR comes from an adult who was a healthcare worker with PCR-confirmed SARS-CoV-2 infection or an uninfected control (not recorded which). The CDR3 protein is CASSQEDTAVYNEQFF. The CDR3 DNA reads TGTGCCAGCAGCCAAGAAGATACAGCCGTCTACAATGAGCAGTTCTTC.